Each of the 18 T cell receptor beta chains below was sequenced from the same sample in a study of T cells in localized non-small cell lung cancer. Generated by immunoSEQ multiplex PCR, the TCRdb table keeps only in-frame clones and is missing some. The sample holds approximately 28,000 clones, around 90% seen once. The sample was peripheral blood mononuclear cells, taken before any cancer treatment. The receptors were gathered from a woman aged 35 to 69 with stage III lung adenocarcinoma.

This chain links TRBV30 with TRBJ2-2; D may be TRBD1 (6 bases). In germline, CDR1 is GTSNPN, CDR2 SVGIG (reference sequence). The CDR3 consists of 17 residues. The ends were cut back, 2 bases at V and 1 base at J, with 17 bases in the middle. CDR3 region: CAWSPPWGHLNTGELFF. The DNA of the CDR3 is TGTGCCTGGAGTCCTCCATGGGGACACTTGAACACCGGGGAGCTGTTTTTT.

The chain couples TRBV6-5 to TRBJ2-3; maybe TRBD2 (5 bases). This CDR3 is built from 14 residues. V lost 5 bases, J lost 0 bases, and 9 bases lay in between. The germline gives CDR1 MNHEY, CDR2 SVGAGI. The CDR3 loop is CASSTAGSTDTQYF. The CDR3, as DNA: TGTGCCAGCAGTACGGCGGGCAGCACAGATACGCAGTATTTT.

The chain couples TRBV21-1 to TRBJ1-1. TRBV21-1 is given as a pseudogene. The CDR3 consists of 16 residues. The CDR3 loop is CASSKGKAAGGPEAFF. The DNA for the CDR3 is TGTGCCAGCAGCAAAGGTAAGGCAGCCGGGGGCCCTGAAGCTTTCTTT.

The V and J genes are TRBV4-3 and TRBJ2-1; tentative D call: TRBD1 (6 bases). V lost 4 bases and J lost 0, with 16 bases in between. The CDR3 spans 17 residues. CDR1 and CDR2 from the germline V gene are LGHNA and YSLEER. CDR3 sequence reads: CASSPSGAGVSYNEQFF. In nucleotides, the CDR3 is TGCGCCAGCAGCCCTTCAGGGGCAGGGGTCTCCTACAATGAGCAGTTCTTC.

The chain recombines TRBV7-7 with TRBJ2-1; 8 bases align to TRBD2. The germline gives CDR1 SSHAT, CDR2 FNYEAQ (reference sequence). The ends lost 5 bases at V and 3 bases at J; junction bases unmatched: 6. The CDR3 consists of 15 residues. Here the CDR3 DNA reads TGTGCCAGCAGCCGACGGGAGGGCCGCTACAATGAGCAGTTCTTC. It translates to CASSRREGRYNEQFF.

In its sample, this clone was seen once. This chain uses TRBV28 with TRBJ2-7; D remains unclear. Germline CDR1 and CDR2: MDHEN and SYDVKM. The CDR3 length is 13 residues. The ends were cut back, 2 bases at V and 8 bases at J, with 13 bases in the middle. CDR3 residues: CASSLGRSEQQYF. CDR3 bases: TGTGCCAGCAGTTTAGGACGGTCGGAGCAGCAGTACTTC.

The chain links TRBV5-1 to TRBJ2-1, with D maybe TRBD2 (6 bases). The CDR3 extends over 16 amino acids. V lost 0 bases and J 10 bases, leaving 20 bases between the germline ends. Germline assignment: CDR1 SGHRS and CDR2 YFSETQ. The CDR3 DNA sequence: TGCGCCAGCAGCTTGGCCCGTCGGCCCAGTAGCGGAGAGCAGTTCTTC. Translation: CASSLARRPSSGEQFF.

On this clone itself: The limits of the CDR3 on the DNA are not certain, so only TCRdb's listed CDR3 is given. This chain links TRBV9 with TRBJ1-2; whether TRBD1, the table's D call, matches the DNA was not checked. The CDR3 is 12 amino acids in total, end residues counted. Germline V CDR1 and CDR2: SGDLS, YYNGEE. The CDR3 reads CASSVATGAKTF.

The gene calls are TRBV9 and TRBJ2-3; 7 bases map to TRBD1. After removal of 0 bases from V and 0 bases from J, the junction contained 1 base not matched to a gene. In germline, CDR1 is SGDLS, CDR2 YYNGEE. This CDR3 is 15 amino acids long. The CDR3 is CASSVEGASTDTQYF. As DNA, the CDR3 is TGTGCCAGCAGCGTAGAGGGGGCTAGCACAGATACGCAGTATTTT.

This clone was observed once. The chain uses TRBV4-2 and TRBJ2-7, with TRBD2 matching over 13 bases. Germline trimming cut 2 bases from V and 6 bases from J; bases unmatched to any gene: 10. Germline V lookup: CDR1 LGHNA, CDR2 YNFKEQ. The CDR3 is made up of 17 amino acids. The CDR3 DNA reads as TGTGCCAGCAGCCAACTATCGGCAGGACTAGCGGGAGCCGAGCAGTACTTC. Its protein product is CASSQLSAGLAGAEQYF.

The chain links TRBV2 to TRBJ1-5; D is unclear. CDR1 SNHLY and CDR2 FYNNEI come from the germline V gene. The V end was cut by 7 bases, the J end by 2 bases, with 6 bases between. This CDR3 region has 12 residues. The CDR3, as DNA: TGTGCCAGCAAATGGGGCAATCAGCCCCAGCATTTT. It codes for CASKWGNQPQHF.

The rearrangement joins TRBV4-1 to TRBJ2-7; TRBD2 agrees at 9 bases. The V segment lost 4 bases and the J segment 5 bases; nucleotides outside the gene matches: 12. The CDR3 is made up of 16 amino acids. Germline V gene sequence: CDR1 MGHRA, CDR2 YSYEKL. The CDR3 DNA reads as TGCGCCAGCAGCCCAACCCCGGCTAGCGGGGTCCACGAGCAGTACTTC. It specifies CASSPTPASGVHEQYF.

CDR3 protein: CASSSRDRANTEAFF. The DNA of the CDR3 is TGTGCCAGCAGCTCGCGAGACAGAGCAAACACTGAAGCTTTCTTT. V gene TRBV4-2 combines with J gene TRBJ1-1, with TRBD1 as a possible D gene (5 bases). This CDR3 has 15 amino acids. CDR1 is LGHNA and CDR2 is YNFKEQ in the germline V gene. V dropped 5 bases and J dropped 2 bases, with 15 bases sitting between them.

DNA of the CDR3: TGTGCCAGCAGCCAAGGACGGTTGAACACTGAAGCTTTCTTT. Protein sequence: CASSQGRLNTEAFF. The rearrangement joins TRBV14 to TRBJ1-1; D uncertain. V was trimmed by 1 base and J by 0 bases, leaving 6 bases between them. Looked up from germline, CDR1 is SGHDN and CDR2 is FVKESK. The CDR3 runs to 14 residues.

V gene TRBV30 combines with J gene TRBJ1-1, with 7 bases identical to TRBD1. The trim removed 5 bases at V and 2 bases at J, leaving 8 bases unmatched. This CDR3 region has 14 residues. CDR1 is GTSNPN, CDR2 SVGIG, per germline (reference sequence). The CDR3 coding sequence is TGTGCCTGGGTGGAACAGGGGTTAAACACTGAAGCTTTCTTT. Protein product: CAWVEQGLNTEAFF.

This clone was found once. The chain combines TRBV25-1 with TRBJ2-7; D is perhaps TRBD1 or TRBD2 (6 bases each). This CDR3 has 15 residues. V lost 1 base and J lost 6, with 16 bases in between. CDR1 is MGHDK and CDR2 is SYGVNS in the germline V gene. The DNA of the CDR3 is TGTGCCAGCAGTGAATGGGGCAGGGGAGGTCGCGAGCAGTACTTC. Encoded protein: CASSEWGRGGREQYF.

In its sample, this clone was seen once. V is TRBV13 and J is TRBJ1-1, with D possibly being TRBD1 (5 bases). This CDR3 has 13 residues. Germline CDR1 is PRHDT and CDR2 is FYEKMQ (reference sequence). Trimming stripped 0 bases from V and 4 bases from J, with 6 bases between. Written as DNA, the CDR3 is TGTGCCAGCAGCTTAGGGGGGGGCACTGAAGCTTTCTTT. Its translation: CASSLGGGTEAFF.

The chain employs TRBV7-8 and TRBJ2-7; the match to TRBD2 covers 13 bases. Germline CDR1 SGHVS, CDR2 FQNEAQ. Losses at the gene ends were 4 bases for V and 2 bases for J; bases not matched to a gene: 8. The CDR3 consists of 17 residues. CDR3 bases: TGTGCCAGCAGCTCATCGGGACTAGCGGGAAAACCCTACGAGCAGTACTTC. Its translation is CASSSSGLAGKPYEQYF.